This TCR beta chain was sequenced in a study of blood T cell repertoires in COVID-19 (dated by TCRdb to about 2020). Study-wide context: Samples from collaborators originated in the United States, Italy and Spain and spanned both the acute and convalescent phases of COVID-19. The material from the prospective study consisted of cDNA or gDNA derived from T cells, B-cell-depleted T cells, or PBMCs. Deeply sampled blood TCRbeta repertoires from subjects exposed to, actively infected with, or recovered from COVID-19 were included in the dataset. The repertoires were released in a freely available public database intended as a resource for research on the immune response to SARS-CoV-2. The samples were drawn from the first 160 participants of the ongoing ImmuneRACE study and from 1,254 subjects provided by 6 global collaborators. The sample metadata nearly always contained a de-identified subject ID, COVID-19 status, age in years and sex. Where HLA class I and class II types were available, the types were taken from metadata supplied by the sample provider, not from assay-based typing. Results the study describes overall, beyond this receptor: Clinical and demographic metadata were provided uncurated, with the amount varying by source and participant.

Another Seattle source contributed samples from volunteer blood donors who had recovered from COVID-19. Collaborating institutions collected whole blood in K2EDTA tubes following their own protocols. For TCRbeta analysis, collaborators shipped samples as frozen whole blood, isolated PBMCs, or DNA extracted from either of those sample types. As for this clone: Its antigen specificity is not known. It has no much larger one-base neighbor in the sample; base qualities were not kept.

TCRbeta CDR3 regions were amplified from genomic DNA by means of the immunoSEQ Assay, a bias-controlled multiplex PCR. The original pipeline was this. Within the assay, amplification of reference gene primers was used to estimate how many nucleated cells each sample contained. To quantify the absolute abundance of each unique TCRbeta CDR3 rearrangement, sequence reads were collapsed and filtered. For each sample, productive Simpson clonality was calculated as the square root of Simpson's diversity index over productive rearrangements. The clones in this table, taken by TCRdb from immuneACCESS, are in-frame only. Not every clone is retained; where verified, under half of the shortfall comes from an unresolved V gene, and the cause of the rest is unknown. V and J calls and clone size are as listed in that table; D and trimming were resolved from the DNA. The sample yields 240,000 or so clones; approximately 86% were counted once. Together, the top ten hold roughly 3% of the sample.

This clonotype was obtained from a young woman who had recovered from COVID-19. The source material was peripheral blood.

The bases read TGTGCCAGCAGTTTTCGCCCCTTGGGGGGGCGCCCCACAGATACGCAGTATTTT. It translates to CASSFRPLGGRPTDTQYF. The chain employs TRBV28 and TRBJ2-3; the D segment could be TRBD2, given 7 matching bases. The CDR1 and CDR2 encoded by the germline V gene are MDHEN and SYDVKM. Deletion took 3 bases off V and 2 bases off J, with a span of 21 bases between the germline ends. Including cysteine and phenylalanine, the CDR3 has 18 amino acids. Only the CDR3 DNA is retained, 54 bases long and in frame from the first base.